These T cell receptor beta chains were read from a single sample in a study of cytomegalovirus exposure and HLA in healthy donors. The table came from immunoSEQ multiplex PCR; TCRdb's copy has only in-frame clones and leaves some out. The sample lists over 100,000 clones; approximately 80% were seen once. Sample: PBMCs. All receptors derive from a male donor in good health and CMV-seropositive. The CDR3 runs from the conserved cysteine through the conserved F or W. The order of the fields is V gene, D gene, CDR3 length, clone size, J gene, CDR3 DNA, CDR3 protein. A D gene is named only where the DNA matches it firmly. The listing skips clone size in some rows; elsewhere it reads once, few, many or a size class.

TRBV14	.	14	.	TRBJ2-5	TGTGCCAGCAGCCAAGATCGAACCTGGGGGGCCCAGTACTTC	CASSQDRTWGAQYF
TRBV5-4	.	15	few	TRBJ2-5	TGTGCCAGCAGTTCGGGATTCAGGGGCCAAGAGACCCAGTACTTC	CASSSGFRGQETQYF
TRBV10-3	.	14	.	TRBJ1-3	TGTGCCATCAGTGCGACAGTTCTCGGAAACACCATATATTTT	CAISATVLGNTIYF
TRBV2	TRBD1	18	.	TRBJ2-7	TGCGCCAGCAGGCCCGCTCGGGACAGCCGAAACCACTCCTACGAGCAGTACTTC	CASRPARDSRNHSYEQYF
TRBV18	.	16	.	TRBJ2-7	TGTGCCAGCTCAGGTCCTGGAGGCAGGGGGGTCGGCGAGCAGTACTTC	CASSGPGGRGVGEQYF
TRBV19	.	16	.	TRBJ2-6	TGTGCCAGTAGTACCCCGGGCGGGGCTGGGGCCAACGTCCTGACTTTC	CASSTPGGAGANVLTF
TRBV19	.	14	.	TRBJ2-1	TGTGCCAGTACATCAGGGGCGCTTGATAATGAGCAGTTCTTC	CASTSGALDNEQFF
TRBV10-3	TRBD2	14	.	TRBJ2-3	TGTGCCACCCAAAGCGGGGACCGCACAGATACGCAGTATTTT	CATQSGDRTDTQYF
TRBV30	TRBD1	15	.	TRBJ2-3	TGTGCCTGGAGTAGGACAGGGGATAGCACAGATACGCAGTATTTT	CAWSRTGDSTDTQYF
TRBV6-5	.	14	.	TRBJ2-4	TGTGCCAGCAGTCCCAGGGTTTCCAAAAACAGTCAGTACTTC	CASSPRVSKNSQYF
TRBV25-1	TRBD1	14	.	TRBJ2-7	TGTGCCAGCAGTGAGGACAGGGCAGGCTACGAGCAGTACTTC	CASSEDRAGYEQYF
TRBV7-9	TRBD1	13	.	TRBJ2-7	TGTGCCAGCAGCTGGACAGGGGCCTCCGAGCAGTACTTC	CASSWTGASEQYF
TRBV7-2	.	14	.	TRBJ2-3	TGTGCCAGCAGCGTCCGCCCGGGGACAGATACGCAGTATTTT	CASSVRPGTDTQYF
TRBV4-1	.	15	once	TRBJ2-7	TGCGCCAGCAGCCAATACGGGAGCAGTGCCTACGAGCAGTACTTC	CASSQYGSSAYEQYF
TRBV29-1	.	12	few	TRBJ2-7	TGCAGCACGCGGCATAACAACTACGAGCAGTACTTC	CSTRHNNYEQYF
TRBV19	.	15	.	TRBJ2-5	TGTGCCAGTAGTATTGCACCCGGGACTCAAGAGACCCAGTACTTC	CASSIAPGTQETQYF
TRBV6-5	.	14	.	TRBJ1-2	TGTGCCAGCAGTGGGACAATTCCTCTGGATGGCTACACCTTC	CASSGTIPLDGYTF
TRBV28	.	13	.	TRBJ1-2	TGTGCCAGCAGATTGGTAGAGTCCTATGGCTACACCTTC	CASRLVESYGYTF
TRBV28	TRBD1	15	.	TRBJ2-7	TGTGCCAGCAGTTTCCTGGGACAGGGGGACTACGAGCAGTACTTC	CASSFLGQGDYEQYF
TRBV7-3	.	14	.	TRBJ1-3	TGTGCCAGCAGCTTAGGTAGCCCTGGAAACACCATATATTTT	CASSLGSPGNTIYF
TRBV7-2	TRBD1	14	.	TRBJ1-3	TGTGCCAGCAGCCGGGACAGGGCTGGAAACACCATATATTTT	CASSRDRAGNTIYF
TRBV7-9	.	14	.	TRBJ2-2	TGTGCCAGCAGCTACCCTAGTGGTTTGGGGGAGCTGTTTTTT	CASSYPSGLGELFF
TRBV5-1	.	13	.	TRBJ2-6	TGCGCCAGCAGCTCGGCTGGGGCCAACGTCCTGACTTTC	CASSSAGANVLTF
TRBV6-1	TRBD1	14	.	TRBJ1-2	TGTGCCAGCAGCCGAGGACAGGGAATTCATGGCTACACCTTC	CASSRGQGIHGYTF
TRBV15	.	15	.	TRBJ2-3	TGTGCCACCAGCCGGCTAGGTCGCACAACAGATACGCAGTATTTT	CATSRLGRTTDTQYF
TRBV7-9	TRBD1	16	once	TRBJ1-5	TGTTCCAGCAGCTTAGGGGACAGGGGTGGGAATCAGCCCCAGCATTTT	CSSSLGDRGGNQPQHF